The 24 T cell receptor beta chains listed next were all sequenced from one sample in a study of shared clonotypes between healthy human individuals. Repertoires were generated with immunoSEQ multiplex PCR, while TCRdb's copy carries only in-frame clones and drops some. This sample has 230,000 or so clones; 65% to 70% occur once, and the top ten carry around 10%. Material: memory CD4+ T cells sorted from blood. The subset: CD45RA-negative fraction. Receptor source: a man younger than 45 in good health.

This clone was seen a few times. The chain has TRBV18 and TRBJ2-5; D unclear. The V end was cut by 1 base, the J end by 4 bases, with 10 bases between. The CDR3 sequence is 14 residues long. Germline-derived CDR1 and CDR2 are KGHSH and LQKENI. For the CDR3, the DNA is TGTGCCAGCTCACCACGGGGTGGTCGAGAGACCCAGTACTTC. Protein product: CASSPRGGRETQYF.

The chain combines TRBV11-2 with TRBJ1-4; D gene uncertain. This CDR3 is built from 13 residues. V gave up 5 bases and J gave up 7 bases, with 11 bases separating them. The germline V gene has CDR1 SGHAT and CDR2 FQNNGV. CDR3 sequence (DNA): TGTGCCAGCAGCGATCTAAGGAGTGAAAAACTGTTTTTT. Its protein product is CASSDLRSEKLFF.

The chain recombines TRBV27 with TRBJ2-7; D might be TRBD2 (6 bases). The ends were cut back, 11 bases at V and 3 bases at J, with 20 bases in the middle. The germline V gene has CDR1 MNHEY and CDR2 SMNVEV (reference sequence). The CDR3 consists of 14 residues. CDR3 coding DNA: TGTGCCGGCGCGGGGTTTCCAACTTACTACGAGCAGTACTTC. It encodes CAGAGFPTYYEQYF.

This clone was seen more than once but under ten times. Written as DNA, the CDR3 is TGTGCCACCGGGACAGTACAAGAGACCCAGTACTTC. Its protein is CATGTVQETQYF. The gene calls are TRBV28 and TRBJ2-5, with 7 bases that match TRBD1. This CDR3 spans 12 amino acids. Germline CDR1 reads MDHEN; CDR2 reads SYDVKM. Trimming removed 10 bases from V and 2 bases from J; junction bases left unmatched: 4.

The chain couples TRBV7-9 to TRBJ2-2; D remains unclear. Germline V gene sequence: CDR1 SEHNR, CDR2 FQNEAQ (reference sequence). This CDR3 contains 17 residues. The V gene lost 5 bases and the J gene lost 0 bases, with 16 bases spanning the gap. CDR3 sequence reads: CASSPPSRAANTGELFF. The CDR3 bases are TGTGCCAGCAGCCCGCCGTCACGGGCAGCGAACACCGGGGAGCTGTTTTTT.

Notes on this clone: Other DNA sequences in the sample encode the same CDR3. The V call is TRBV7-8, the J call TRBJ1-5, with unresolved D. V lost 0 bases and J 2 bases, leaving 11 bases between the germline ends. Per germline, CDR1 SGHVS and CDR2 FQNEAQ. This CDR3 contains 16 residues. The CDR3 coding sequence is TGTGCCAGCAGCTTAGCCGCTGGGCTTGGCAATCAGCCCCAGCATTTT. Translation gives CASSLAAGLGNQPQHF.

As regards this clone: Distinct nucleotide sequences in the sample also encode this CDR3. This chain connects TRBV19 to TRBJ1-5; unclear D gene. Deletions cut 3 bases from V and 5 bases from J, with 5 bases between. This CDR3 is 12 amino acids long. From germline, CDR1 is LNHDA and CDR2 SQIVND (reference sequence). This CDR3 reads CASSIGYQPQHF. DNA for the CDR3: TGTGCCAGTAGTATCGGTTATCAGCCCCAGCATTTT.

This chain connects TRBV30 to TRBJ2-5; tentatively, D is TRBD2 (6 bases). Germline loops: CDR1 GTSNPN, CDR2 SVGIG (reference sequence). The CDR3 sequence is 13 residues long. Between the trimmed V and J ends, which lost 0 bases and 4 bases, there was a span of 9 bases. The CDR3 coding sequence is TGTGCCTGGAGTGTGAGGGAGGCAGAGACCCAGTACTTC. Protein product: CAWSVREAETQYF.

This clone has only a few counts. This chain joins TRBV19 and TRBJ2-1, with 8 positions matching TRBD2. The CDR3 has 14 amino acids. Germline CDR1 and CDR2: LNHDA and SQIVND (reference sequence). V trimming: 6 bases; J trimming: 2 bases; junction bases outside the gene matches: 3. The CDR3 DNA sequence: TGTGCCAGTAGCCCGGGAGGGGCCTACAATGAGCAGTTCTTC. Translated, it gives CASSPGGAYNEQFF.

The chain recombines TRBV5-1 with TRBJ2-2; 7 bases agree with TRBD1. This CDR3 contains 15 residues. Germline values: CDR1 SGHRS, CDR2 YFSETQ. V lost 4 bases to trimming and J lost 1 base; unmatched junction nucleotides: 4. In DNA form, the CDR3 reads TGCGCCAGCAGCACCGGGACAGTGAACACCGGGGAGCTGTTTTTT. Translating gives CASSTGTVNTGELFF.

This clone was observed a single time. This sequence may be a read error, since a much larger clone differs from it by one base. The chain carries TRBV5-1 and TRBJ2-5; D may be TRBD2 (6 bases). Deletions cut 2 bases from V and 10 bases from J, with 21 bases between. The CDR3 runs to 15 residues. Germline CDR1 SGHRS, CDR2 YFSETQ. The CDR3 spells CASSLGVAGYAIQYF. The CDR3 DNA follows: TGCGCCAGCAGCTTAGGAGTGGCGGGATACGCGATCCAGTACTTC. Looking up the rest from reference TRBV5-1 and TRBJ2-5 gives the full variable domain: KAGVTQTPRYLIKTRGQQVTLSCSPISGHRSVSWYQQTPGQGLQFLFEYFSETQRNKGNFPGRFSGRQFSNSRSEMNVSTLELGDSALYLCASSLGVAGYAIQYFGPGTRLLVL.

This clone has more than one count but fewer than ten. The CDR3 bases are TGTGCCAGCTCACCATTTTTTTCGGGACAGGGGGCAAGTGAGCAGTTCTTC. Translation: CASSPFFSGQGASEQFF. The chain uses TRBV18 and TRBJ2-1; TRBD1 aligns across 12 bases. With 2 bases clipped from V and 9 bases from J, the junction kept 11 bases outside the gene matches. The CDR3 extends over 17 amino acids. Germline CDR1 is KGHSH and CDR2 is LQKENI.

The chain links TRBV5-4 to TRBJ2-7; 9 bases are shared with TRBD2. V lost 4 bases and J lost 5; bases outside the gene matches: 4. The CDR3 runs to 13 residues. CDR1 and CDR2 from the germline V gene are SGHNT and YYREEE (reference sequence). The CDR3 sequence: CASSGASGDEQYF. CDR3 DNA: TGTGCCAGCAGCGGGGCTAGCGGGGACGAGCAGTACTTC. Based on the CDR3 plus reference TRBV5-4 and TRBJ2-7, the full variable domain is ETGVTQSPTHLIKTRGQQVTLRCSSQSGHNTVSWYQQALGQGPQFIFQYYREEENGRGNFPPRFSGLQFPNYSSELNVNALELDDSALYLCASSGASGDEQYFGPGTRLTVT.

This chain joins TRBV10-3 and TRBJ2-5, with D perhaps TRBD1 or TRBD2 (6 bases each). The V and J ends lost 10 bases and 5 bases respectively, with 23 bases between them. The CDR3 sequence is 15 residues long. Germline V gene lookup returns CDR1 ENHRY and CDR2 SYGVKD. The CDR3 sequence is CATNRKRGAGETQYF. CDR3 sequence (DNA): TGTGCCACCAACCGGAAAAGGGGGGCCGGGGAGACCCAGTACTTC.

The V gene is TRBV19, the J gene TRBJ2-2; unclear D gene. The V end lost 11 bases, the J end lost 1 base, and 11 bases lay between the germline ends. Per the germline V gene, CDR1 is LNHDA and CDR2 is SQIVND (reference sequence). The CDR3 runs 13 residues. The CDR3 loop is CAGRIENTGELFF. CDR3 nucleotides: TGTGCCGGACGGATAGAGAACACCGGGGAGCTGTTTTTT.

As to this clone: The same CDR3 also results from other DNA sequences found in this sample. The V call is TRBV5-1, the J call TRBJ2-7, with 7 positions matching TRBD2. The CDR3 consists of 14 residues. Germline values: CDR1 SGHRS, CDR2 YFSETQ. V shed 0 bases and J 2 bases; nucleotides not matched to a gene: 2. CDR3 DNA: TGCGCCAGCAGCTTGGCCGCGGGGGCCTACGAGCAGTACTTC. Residues: CASSLAAGAYEQYF.

This chain uses TRBV4-1 with TRBJ2-3; no clear D. Per the germline V gene, CDR1 is MGHRA and CDR2 is YSYEKL. The V and J ends lost 0 bases and 0 bases respectively, with 10 bases between them. CDR3 size: 16 residues. This chain's CDR3 is CASSQEWAASTDTQYF. As DNA, the CDR3 is TGCGCCAGCAGCCAAGAGTGGGCGGCTAGCACAGATACGCAGTATTTT.

V gene TRBV13 combines with J gene TRBJ1-1; D possibly corresponds to TRBD1 (6 bases). The CDR3 extends over 18 amino acids. In germline, CDR1 is PRHDT, CDR2 FYEKMQ (reference sequence). V dropped 0 bases and J dropped 2 bases, with 19 bases sitting between them. CDR3 protein: CASSLGSGTRAANTEAFF. As DNA, the CDR3 is TGTGCCAGCAGCTTAGGATCCGGGACAAGAGCCGCTAACACTGAAGCTTTCTTT.

The chain links TRBV7-2 to TRBJ2-5, with D maybe TRBD2 (6 bases). CDR1 and CDR2 from the germline V gene are SGHTA and FQGNSA. Trimming stripped 3 bases from V and 2 bases from J, with 13 bases between. This CDR3 comprises 15 residues. CDR3 DNA: TGTGCCAGCAGCTTTTCCGAGACTAGGCAAGAGACCCAGTACTTC. It encodes CASSFSETRQETQYF.

The chain has TRBV5-1 and TRBJ2-5; D is undetermined. V lost 0 bases and J 0 bases, leaving 12 bases between the germline ends. There are 16 residues in the CDR3. CDR1 is SGHRS, CDR2 YFSETQ, per germline. CDR3 amino acids: CASSLGPEQYQETQYF. CDR3 in DNA: TGCGCCAGCAGCTTGGGGCCGGAACAGTACCAAGAGACCCAGTACTTC.

The chain combines TRBV28 with TRBJ1-5, with D possibly TRBD1 on 5 matching bases. V lost 3 bases and J lost 7, with 13 bases in between. CDR1 is MDHEN and CDR2 is SYDVKM in the germline V gene. This CDR3 comprises 14 residues. CDR3 sequence: CASSLRGTRQPQHF. Written as DNA, the CDR3 is TGTGCCAGCAGTTTGAGGGGAACCAGGCAGCCCCAGCATTTT.

The rearrangement uses TRBV28 and TRBJ2-1; no clear D gene. CDR3 length: 11 amino acids. CDR1 MDHEN and CDR2 SYDVKM come from the germline V gene. Trimming pared 7 bases from V and 4 bases from J, leaving 5 bases between. In nucleotides, the CDR3 is TGTGCCAGCATGGGGTACAATGAGCAGTTCTTC. It specifies CASMGYNEQFF.

This chain connects TRBV13 to TRBJ2-5; D unresolved. Trimming stripped 2 bases from V and 4 bases from J, with 5 bases between. The germline gives CDR1 PRHDT, CDR2 FYEKMQ (reference sequence). The CDR3 has 12 amino acids. CDR3 in amino acids: CASSLFSETQYF. CDR3 nucleotide sequence: TGTGCCAGCAGCTTATTCTCAGAGACCCAGTACTTC.

V gene TRBV5-1 combines with J gene TRBJ2-3; either TRBD1 or TRBD2 may fit D (5 bases each). V dropped 0 bases and J dropped 1 base, with 9 bases sitting between them. The length of the CDR3 is 15 residues. Germline assignment: CDR1 SGHRS and CDR2 YFSETQ. The CDR3 reads CASSLAGQRTDTQYF. The CDR3 DNA reads TGCGCCAGCAGCTTGGCGGGGCAGCGCACAGATACGCAGTATTTT.